A selection of T cell receptor beta chains follows, all from one sample in a study of blood T cell repertoires in COVID-19. Clones were read by immunoSEQ multiplex PCR, and TCRdb kept only the in-frame ones, dropping some. The top ten clones hold about 1.5% of a sample with around 130,000 clones, roughly 84% of them seen once. The sequenced sample was peripheral blood. These receptors originate from a man aged 55 to 70 with acute or convalescent COVID-19. Both conserved end residues are part of each CDR3. The D gene is left open where the match is weak. Part of the rows lack a size; the others show once, few, many or a class for expanded clones.

D gene: NA
V gene: TRBV5-1
CDR3 length: 16
clone size: NA
J gene: TRBJ2-6
CDR3 protein: CASSLGVISGANVLTF
CDR3 DNA: TGCGCCAGCAGCTTGGGCGTAATCTCTGGGGCCAACGTCCTGACTTTC

D gene: TRBD2
V gene: TRBV6-4
CDR3 length: 20
clone size: NA
J gene: TRBJ2-5
CDR3 protein: CASSVMEGREGLKFRETQYF
CDR3 DNA: TGTGCCAGCAGTGTCATGGAGGGGCGGGAGGGCCTTAAATTTCGGGAGACCCAGTACTTC

D gene: TRBD2
V gene: TRBV5-1
CDR3 length: 19
clone size: NA
J gene: TRBJ2-1
CDR3 protein: CASSLGGLAGGSSYNEQFF
CDR3 DNA: TGCGCCAGCAGCTTAGGCGGACTAGCGGGAGGGAGCTCCTACAATGAGCAGTTCTTC

D gene: NA
V gene: TRBV18
CDR3 length: 16
clone size: NA
J gene: TRBJ1-5
CDR3 protein: CASSPTRRVGNQPQHF
CDR3 DNA: TGTGCCAGCTCACCCACGCGGAGGGTGGGGAATCAGCCCCAGCATTTT

D gene: TRBD2
V gene: TRBV2
CDR3 length: 16
clone size: NA
J gene: TRBJ2-1
CDR3 protein: CASSQAGGTSYNEQFF
CDR3 DNA: TGTGCCAGCAGTCAAGCGGGGGGGACATCCTACAATGAGCAGTTCTTC

D gene: NA
V gene: TRBV6-5
CDR3 length: 16
clone size: once
J gene: TRBJ1-1
CDR3 protein: CASSYSSQGWNTEAFF
CDR3 DNA: TGTGCCAGCAGTTACTCGAGTCAGGGCTGGAACACTGAAGCTTTCTTT

D gene: NA
V gene: TRBV18
CDR3 length: 14
clone size: NA
J gene: TRBJ2-2
CDR3 protein: CASSPTSTTGELFF
CDR3 DNA: TGTGCCAGCTCACCGACAAGTACCACCGGGGAGCTGTTTTTT

D gene: TRBD1
V gene: TRBV5-1
CDR3 length: 13
clone size: NA
J gene: TRBJ2-5
CDR3 protein: CASSRDSQETQYF
CDR3 DNA: TGCGCCAGCAGCCGGGACAGCCAAGAGACCCAGTACTTC

D gene: TRBD1
V gene: TRBV6-6
CDR3 length: 14
clone size: few
J gene: TRBJ2-7
CDR3 protein: CASRAGTGGYEQYF
CDR3 DNA: TGTGCCAGCAGAGCCGGGACAGGTGGTTACGAGCAGTACTTC

D gene: TRBD2
V gene: TRBV19
CDR3 length: 16
clone size: once
J gene: TRBJ2-1
CDR3 protein: CASSETSGISYNEQFF
CDR3 DNA: TGTGCCAGTAGTGAGACTAGCGGGATCTCCTACAATGAGCAGTTCTTC

D gene: NA
V gene: TRBV19
CDR3 length: 17
clone size: few
J gene: TRBJ2-4
CDR3 protein: CASSIGLTGYGKNIQYF
CDR3 DNA: TGTGCCAGTAGTATAGGGTTAACAGGGTATGGCAAAAACATTCAGTACTTC

D gene: TRBD2
V gene: TRBV6-4
CDR3 length: 15
clone size: once
J gene: TRBJ2-6
CDR3 protein: CASSDGGAGANVLTF
CDR3 DNA: TGTGCCAGCAGTGACGGGGGGGCTGGGGCCAACGTCCTGACTTTC

D gene: NA
V gene: TRBV19
CDR3 length: 16
clone size: NA
J gene: TRBJ1-3
CDR3 protein: CASSSPPQGSGNTIYF
CDR3 DNA: TGTGCCAGTAGTAGCCCCCCACAGGGTTCTGGAAACACCATATATTTT

D gene: TRBD1
V gene: TRBV19
CDR3 length: 14
clone size: NA
J gene: TRBJ2-7
CDR3 protein: CASSTGTGPYEQYF
CDR3 DNA: TGTGCCAGTAGTACCGGGACAGGGCCCTACGAGCAGTACTTC

D gene: NA
V gene: TRBV3-1/TRBV3-2
CDR3 length: 12
clone size: few
J gene: TRBJ2-7
CDR3 protein: CASSISDGEQYF
CDR3 DNA: TGTGCCAGCAGCATCAGCGACGGCGAGCAGTACTTC

D gene: TRBD1
V gene: TRBV2
CDR3 length: 15
clone size: NA
J gene: TRBJ2-3
CDR3 protein: CASRMDRGAADTQYF
CDR3 DNA: TGTGCCAGCAGAATGGACAGGGGGGCGGCAGATACGCAGTATTTT

D gene: NA
V gene: TRBV2
CDR3 length: 13
clone size: NA
J gene: TRBJ2-1
CDR3 protein: CASRDRAYNEQFF
CDR3 DNA: TGTGCCAGCAGAGACCGGGCCTACAATGAGCAGTTCTTC

D gene: NA
V gene: TRBV4-1
CDR3 length: 14
clone size: few
J gene: TRBJ2-7
CDR3 protein: CASSQEGTEGKSFF
CDR3 DNA: TGCGCCAGCAGCCAAGAGGGTACGGAGGGAAAGAGCTTCTTC

D gene: TRBD2
V gene: TRBV9
CDR3 length: 16
clone size: NA
J gene: TRBJ2-1
CDR3 protein: CASSGLAGGHLNEQFF
CDR3 DNA: TGTGCCAGCAGCGGACTAGCGGGGGGACATTTGAATGAGCAGTTCTTC

D gene: NA
V gene: TRBV6-1
CDR3 length: 13
clone size: NA
J gene: TRBJ1-5
CDR3 protein: CASSDGIHQPQHF
CDR3 DNA: TGTGCCAGCAGTGACGGGATCCACCAGCCCCAGCATTTT

D gene: NA
V gene: TRBV10-2
CDR3 length: 15
clone size: NA
J gene: TRBJ1-4
CDR3 protein: CASSESPQGGEKLFF
CDR3 DNA: TGCGCCAGCAGTGAGTCTCCCCAGGGTGGAGAAAAACTGTTTTTT

D gene: NA
V gene: TRBV3-1/TRBV3-2
CDR3 length: 17
clone size: NA
J gene: TRBJ2-1
CDR3 protein: CASSQDPTRSSYNEQFF
CDR3 DNA: TGTGCCAGCAGCCAAGATCCCACTCGGAGCTCCTACAATGAGCAGTTCTTC

D gene: NA
V gene: TRBV4-2
CDR3 length: 15
clone size: NA
J gene: TRBJ1-2
CDR3 protein: CASSQGPGEGYGYTF
CDR3 DNA: TGTGCCAGCAGCCAAGGGCCAGGGGAAGGGTATGGCTACACCTTC

D gene: TRBD2
V gene: TRBV27
CDR3 length: 22
clone size: NA
J gene: TRBJ2-6
CDR3 protein: CASSPRLGSSGGLSSGANVLTF
CDR3 DNA: TGTGCCAGCAGTCCAAGGCTAGGTTCTAGCGGGGGTCTTAGCTCTGGGGCCAACGTCCTGACTTTC

D gene: TRBD1
V gene: TRBV11-3
CDR3 length: 14
clone size: few
J gene: TRBJ2-7
CDR3 protein: CASSRGQMIYEQYF
CDR3 DNA: TGTGCCAGCAGCCGGGGACAGATGATCTACGAGCAGTACTTC

D gene: TRBD2
V gene: TRBV27
CDR3 length: 16
clone size: NA
J gene: TRBJ2-1
CDR3 protein: CASSPPAGRAYNEQFF
CDR3 DNA: TGTGCCAGCAGTCCCCCTGCAGGGAGGGCCTACAATGAGCAGTTCTTC